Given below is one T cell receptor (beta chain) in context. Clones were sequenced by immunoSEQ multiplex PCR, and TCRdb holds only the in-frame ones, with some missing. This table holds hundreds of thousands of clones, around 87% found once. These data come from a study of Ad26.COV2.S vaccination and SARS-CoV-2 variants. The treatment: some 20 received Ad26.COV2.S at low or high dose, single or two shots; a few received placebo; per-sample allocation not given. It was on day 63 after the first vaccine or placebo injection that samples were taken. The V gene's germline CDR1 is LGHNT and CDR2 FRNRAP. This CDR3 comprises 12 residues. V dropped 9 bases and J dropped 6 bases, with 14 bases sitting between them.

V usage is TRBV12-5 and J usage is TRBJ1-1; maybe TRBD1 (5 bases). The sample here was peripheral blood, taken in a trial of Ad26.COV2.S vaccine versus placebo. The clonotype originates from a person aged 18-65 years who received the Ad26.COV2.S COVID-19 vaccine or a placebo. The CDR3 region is CASSEGRPEAFF. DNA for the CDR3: TGTGCTAGCTCAGAGGGGAGGCCTGAAGCTTTCTTT.